A single TCR beta chain is shown here with its context. Its antigen is unknown. The data belong to a study of cytotoxic CD8 clonotypes in ibrutinib-treated CLL. Study summary: The patient breakdown showed fewer than twelve relapsed/refractory and under 16 treatment-naive cases, with 17 to 18 IGHV unmutated. Study-wide findings and caveats: An increase in clonality occurred at ibrutinib response, followed by a return toward baseline at progression. Researchers report that baseline clonality outpaced age-matched healthy donors and tracked circulating CD8+ T-cell counts.

Trimming took 0 bases from V and 4 from J, leaving 12 bases between them. From germline, CDR1 is SGHTA and CDR2 FQGNSA. The CDR3 covers 15 residues. Sequenced by immunoSEQ multiplex PCR; TCRdb stores in-frame clones only, minus some. This table holds some 120,000 clones, 80% to 90% found once. The chain has TRBV7-2 and TRBJ1-1; D is undetermined. This receptor was obtained from a human donor with chronic lymphocytic leukemia. The input for sequencing was PBMCs, taken after 24 months of ibrutinib treatment. CDR3 in amino acids: CASSLAERRFTEAFF. The CDR3 DNA reads as TGTGCCAGCAGCTTAGCGGAAAGAAGATTCACTGAAGCTTTCTTT.